This T cell receptor (beta chain) was documented in a study of T cell responses to AZD1222 COVID-19 vaccine. Study at large: Second-dose timings of about 4 or about 12 weeks were pooled. Points from the study as a whole: Most donors were white British and more were female, and clonal diversity was possibly underestimated. Two AZD1222 administrations were followed by greater Spike-specific TCR breadth and depth. Only after the peak T cell response were repertoires sampled.

Regarding this clone: Antigen: not known.

Sequencing used immunoSEQ multiplex PCR; TCRdb keeps in-frame clones, though not all of them. The data contain about 86,000 clones, approximately 90% of them singletons. Trimming left V 4 bases short and J 6 bases short, with 14 bases between. Germline V CDR1 and CDR2: SGHVS, FQNEAQ. The CDR3 runs to 14 residues. Sequencing used peripheral blood, obtained on day 0 of AZD1222 vaccination. This clonotype was sampled from an adult in good health. The genes are TRBV7-8 and TRBJ2-3; D unresolved. DNA for the CDR3: TGTGCCAGCAGCTCCCTTGGATCAGTGGATACGCAGTATTTT. It codes for CASSSLGSVDTQYF. The variable domain in full, with the rest retrieved from reference TRBV7-8 and TRBJ2-3, is GAGVSQSPRYKVAKRGQDVALRCDPISGHVSLFWYQQALGQGPEFLTYFQNEAQLDKSGLPSDRFFAERPEGSVSTLKIQRTQQEDSAVYLCASSSLGSVDTQYFGPGTRLTVL.